The next 25 T cell receptor beta chains were all read from a single sample in a study of T cells in Graves' hyperthyroidism and ophthalmopathy. Amplified TCR beta CDR3 regions came from RNA transcripts. When the TCR CDR3 underwent first-round RT-PCR, the HTBI primer set was used. TCRdb itself ran the multiplex PCR reads through MiXCR, one entry per CDR3 protein. The sample contains about 500,000 distinct CDR3 sequences, 15% to 20% of which appear only once. Sequenced material: blood. The receptors stem from a woman under 40 with Graves' ophthalmopathy.

This clonotype was recorded at least ten times. The rearrangement joins TRBV2 to TRBJ2-1; 9 bases agree with TRBD2. CDR3 length: 16 amino acids. Germline assignment: CDR1 SNHLY and CDR2 FYNNEI. V lost 6 bases, J lost 4 bases, and 10 bases stayed unmatched. CDR3 sequence (DNA): TGTGCCAGCAGGCGACATAGCGGGAGTGATTACAATGAGCAGTTCTTC. It is translated as CASRRHSGSDYNEQFF.

In its sample, this clonotype was seen a few times. This sequence joins TRBV9 and TRBJ2-1, with TRBD2 as a possible D gene (6 bases). CDR1 SGDLS and CDR2 YYNGEE come from the germline V gene. V was cut by 0 bases and J by 6 bases, with 7 bases left in between. This CDR3 is 13 amino acids long. The DNA for the CDR3 is TGTGCCAGCAGCGTAGAGACTAGCAATGAGCAGTTCTTC. The encoded protein is CASSVETSNEQFF.

This clonotype was found many times. The chain joins TRBV6-1 to TRBJ2-1, with 10 positions matching TRBD2. This CDR3 is 13 amino acids long. The germline V gene encodes CDR1 MNHNS and CDR2 SASEGT. V lost 6 bases, J lost 11 bases, and 7 bases stayed unmatched. The CDR3 loop reads CASSGLAGDKQFF. In DNA, the CDR3 is TGTGCCAGCAGCGGGCTAGCGGGAGACAAGCAGTTCTTC.

This clonotype was seen ten or more times. The J gene is TRBJ2-7, the V gene TRBV15; D is uncertain. Deletions cut 3 bases from V and 0 bases from J, with 9 bases between. CDR1 is LNHNV and CDR2 is YYDKDF in the germline V gene (reference sequence). The CDR3 covers 14 residues. The CDR3 is CATSRGKSSYEQYF. CDR3 nucleotide sequence: TGTGCCACCAGCAGGGGCAAGAGCTCCTACGAGCAGTACTTC. The whole variable domain, remainder taken from reference TRBV15 and TRBJ2-7, is DAMVIQNPRYQVTQFGKPVTLSCSQTLNHNVMYWYQQKSSQAPKLLFHYYDKDFNNEADTPDNFQSRRPNTSFCFLDIRSPGLGDTAMYLCATSRGKSSYEQYFGPGTRLTVT.

This clonotype has ten or more counts. V usage is TRBV6-5 and J usage is TRBJ1-3; D remains ambiguous. Germline values: CDR1 MNHEY, CDR2 SVGAGI. The CDR3 length is 16 residues. Trimming left V 2 bases short and J 1 base short, with 12 bases between. The CDR3 loop is CASSYLGPPSGNTIYF. CDR3 DNA sequence: TGTGCCAGCAGTTACCTAGGTCCGCCGTCTGGAAACACCATATATTTT.

The V and J genes are TRBV7-2 and TRBJ1-2, with D maybe TRBD1 (5 bases). The germline V gene has CDR1 SGHTA and CDR2 FQGNSA. This CDR3 contains 15 residues. V lost 1 base to trimming and J lost 0 bases, with 9 bases between them. The CDR3 DNA follows: TGTGCCAGCAGCTTAGTAATGGGGGCTAACTATGGCTACACCTTC. Protein sequence: CASSLVMGANYGYTF.

This chain joins TRBV24-1 and TRBJ2-2; possibly TRBD1 or TRBD2 for D (5 bases each). The CDR3 length is 14 residues. Germline V gene sequence: CDR1 KGHDR, CDR2 SFDVKD. V gave up 4 bases and J gave up 5 bases, with 10 bases separating them. The CDR3 DNA is TGTGCCACCAGTGAGGGGGTCAAGACCGGGGAGCTGTTTTTT. Amino acids: CATSEGVKTGELFF.

Ten or more counts support this clonotype. The chain uses TRBV6-2 or TRBV6-3 and TRBJ2-1, with 12 bases that match TRBD2. J was trimmed by 7 bases and V by 7 bases; bases with no gene match: 14. Germline CDR1 and CDR2: MNHEY and SVGEGT. The CDR3 contains 17 residues. CDR3 residues: CASTPTSGSKYRNEQFF. The CDR3 DNA reads as TGTGCCAGCACGCCGACTAGCGGGAGTAAATACCGAAATGAGCAGTTCTTC.

The sample holds many counts of this clonotype. The chain has TRBV20-1 and TRBJ1-2, with 7 bases matching TRBD1. Unmatched junction bases numbered 2, after V lost 3 bases and J lost 1 base. The CDR3 runs to 13 residues. Germline V gene data show CDR1 as DFQATT and CDR2 as SNEGSKA (reference sequence). The CDR3: CSASRDSNYGYTF. For the CDR3, the DNA is TGCAGTGCTAGCCGGGACAGTAACTATGGCTACACCTTC.

The chain uses TRBV6-2 or TRBV6-3 and TRBJ1-3, with D hard to call. The germline V gene has CDR1 MNHEY and CDR2 SVGEGT. The CDR3 is 14 amino acids. Between the trimmed V and J ends, which lost 7 bases and 0 bases, there was a span of 10 bases. The CDR3 loop is CASTTDTSGNTIYF. CDR3 nucleotide sequence: TGTGCCAGCACTACCGACACCTCTGGAAACACCATATATTTT.

In this sample, this clonotype turned up a few times. The J gene is TRBJ2-1, the V gene TRBV12-5; 10 bases match TRBD2. V was clipped by 7 bases and J by 0 bases; unmatched bases: 18. CDR3 length: 20 residues. The germline gives CDR1 LGHNT, CDR2 FRNRAP. Here the CDR3 reads CASAPFRLAGGESSYNEQFF. The CDR3 DNA sequence: TGTGCTAGTGCTCCCTTCAGACTAGCGGGTGGGGAGAGCTCCTACAATGAGCAGTTCTTC.

This clonotype was observed at least ten times. The V gene is TRBV3-1, the J gene TRBJ2-7; D is unresolved. The V and J ends lost 3 bases and 6 bases respectively, with 12 bases between them. CDR1 LGHDT and CDR2 YNNKEL come from the germline V gene (reference sequence). The CDR3 sequence is 13 residues long. Here the CDR3 reads CASSHFFSGEQYF. The CDR3 DNA reads as TGTGCCAGCAGCCATTTTTTTAGTGGCGAGCAGTACTTC.

This clonotype was observed many times. The gene calls are TRBV7-2 and TRBJ2-6; 7 bases align to TRBD1. V trimming: 2 bases; J trimming: 2 bases; junction bases outside the gene matches: 3. Germline CDR1 is SGHTA and CDR2 is FQGNSA. The CDR3 contains 16 residues. CDR3 loop: CASSLQGTAGANVLTF. The CDR3 DNA is TGTGCCAGCAGCTTACAGGGGACAGCTGGGGCCAACGTCCTGACTTTC.

This clonotype was found many times. The chain couples TRBV28 to TRBJ2-3; D not resolved. CDR1 is MDHEN, CDR2 SYDVKM, per germline. There are 17 residues in the CDR3. Trimming removed 5 bases at V and 2 bases at J, with 20 bases between. The CDR3 region has the DNA TGTGCCAGCAGTCCCTCTTCCAGCGTGCTGGTCACAGATACGCAGTATTTT. The encoded protein is CASSPSSSVLVTDTQYF.

This clonotype showed up many times. The chain joins TRBV12-3 or TRBV12-4 to TRBJ2-1; 16 bases match TRBD2. The CDR3 sequence is 19 residues long. Trimming took 6 bases from V and 2 from J; bases not matched to a gene: 10. The CDR3 loop reads CASRGGTSGRAVTYNEQFF. The CDR3, as DNA: TGTGCCAGCAGGGGGGGGACTAGCGGGAGGGCCGTCACCTACAATGAGCAGTTCTTC.

The chain is built from TRBV6-1 and TRBJ2-2; TRBD2 matches 13 bases. The CDR3 extends over 17 amino acids. The J segment lost 8 bases and the V segment lost 8 bases, leaving 14 bases of the junction unmatched. Germline CDR1 and CDR2: MNHNS and SASEGT. The CDR3 DNA reads TGTGCCAGCTCCCCGTGGGGGACTAGCGGGATAGGGGGGGAGCTGTTTTTT. It encodes CASSPWGTSGIGGELFF.

The chain uses TRBV6-5 and TRBJ2-5; the D is unclear. The germline V and J ends were trimmed by 6 bases and 5 bases, with 13 bases remaining between them. The CDR3 extends over 13 amino acids. Germline V gene lookup returns CDR1 MNHEY and CDR2 SVGAGI. The CDR3 sequence is CASRVPPEETQYF. The CDR3 DNA reads as TGTGCCAGCAGAGTCCCTCCGGAGGAGACCCAGTACTTC.

Details on this clonotype: Given a much more abundant clone one base away, this may be a read error. The chain is built from TRBV28 and TRBJ2-1, with D maybe TRBD1 (5 bases). CDR1 is MDHEN and CDR2 is SYDVKM in the germline V gene. This CDR3 comprises 13 residues. The CDR3 DNA reads TGTGCCGGCAGTTCACGGACATACAATGAGCAGTTCTTC. It is translated as CAGSSRTYNEQFF.

This clonotype was seen many times. The chain uses TRBV4-3 and TRBJ1-3; D call uncertain. The length of the CDR3 is 16 residues. Germline V gene sequence: CDR1 LGHNA, CDR2 YSLEER. Trimming removed 0 bases from V and 2 bases from J, with 11 bases in between. In DNA, the CDR3 is TGCGCCAGCAGCCAAGATCCCAGGTCGGCTGGAAACACCATATATTTT. It yields the protein CASSQDPRSAGNTIYF.

This clonotype was detected ten times or more. The chain carries TRBV20-1 and TRBJ2-1; 10 bases match TRBD2. The ends lost 5 bases at V and 8 bases at J; junction bases unmatched: 12. The CDR3 contains 15 residues. CDR1 is DFQATT, CDR2 SNEGSKA, per germline (reference sequence). The CDR3 nucleotides read TGCAGTGCTTGGGTGCTAGCGGGAGTTGAGTATGAGCAGTTCTTC. Translated: CSAWVLAGVEYEQFF.

This clonotype was counted ten times or more. V and J are TRBV7-2 and TRBJ2-7; 7 bases are shared with TRBD2. After removal of 5 bases from V and 4 bases from J, the junction contained 8 bases not matched to a gene. This CDR3 spans 14 amino acids. CDR1 is SGHTA, CDR2 FQGNSA, per germline. The CDR3 sequence is CASSHRREPYEQYF. CDR3 nucleotides: TGTGCCAGCAGCCACCGGCGGGAGCCATACGAGCAGTACTTC.

The chain combines TRBV25-1 with TRBJ2-2, with D tentatively TRBD2 (6 bases). V lost 1 base, J lost 6 bases, and 12 bases lay in between. Germline CDR1 and CDR2: MGHDK and SYGVNS. The CDR3 is 15 residues long. The CDR3 protein is CASSELEGAAGELFF. CDR3 DNA sequence: TGTGCCAGCAGTGAATTGGAGGGAGCAGCCGGGGAGCTGTTTTTT. Combining the CDR3 with reference TRBV25-1 and TRBJ2-2 gives the whole variable domain EADIYQTPRYLVIGTGKKITLECSQTMGHDKMYWYQQDPGMELHLIHYSYGVNSTEKGDLSSESTVSRIRTEHFPLTLESARPSHTSQYLCASSELEGAAGELFFGEGSRLTVL.

This clonotype was counted many times. The rearrangement uses TRBV30 and TRBJ2-5; no clear D. V lost 2 bases to trimming and J lost 1 base, with 11 bases between them. Germline lookup yields CDR1 GTSNPN and CDR2 SVGIG (reference sequence). This CDR3 contains 14 residues. CDR3 sequence reads: CAWSRSRVQETQYF. The CDR3 DNA reads as TGTGCCTGGAGTAGGTCAAGGGTCCAAGAGACCCAGTACTTC.

The sample holds many counts of this clonotype. V usage is TRBV3-1 and J usage is TRBJ1-1; TRBD1 might be the D (5 bases). Germline V CDR1 and CDR2: LGHDT, YNNKEL (reference sequence). V shed 2 bases and J shed 3 bases, with 10 bases lying between them. This CDR3 has 14 residues. The CDR3, as DNA: TGTGCCAGCAGCCAAATGGTGGGGGACACTGAAGCTTTCTTT. It translates to CASSQMVGDTEAFF.

This clonotype was observed at least ten times. The chain combines TRBV11-1 with TRBJ2-1; D could derive from TRBD1 or TRBD2 (6 bases each). Germline assignment: CDR1 SGHAT and CDR2 FQDESV (reference sequence). The CDR3 is 14 residues long. V shed 1 base and J shed 7 bases, with 11 bases lying between them. CDR3 residues: CASSLVGGGNEQFF. CDR3 nucleotide sequence: TGTGCCAGCAGCTTAGTTGGAGGGGGTAATGAGCAGTTCTTC.